The sequence of this T cell receptor beta chain was determined in a study of cytomegalovirus exposure and HLA in healthy donors. With regard to this clone: No antigen is known for it.

V was trimmed by 3 bases and J by 3 bases, leaving 9 bases between them. The CDR3 runs to 14 residues. In germline, CDR1 is MDHEN, CDR2 SYDVKM. Study-level points and caveats: In most subjects, TCR beta sequences reportedly gave accurate predictions of HLA-A and HLA-B alleles. TCR beta V- and J-gene trimming, according to a later analysis, was linked to a missense DCLRE1C variant.

PCR used 60 Vbeta primers and 13 Jbeta primers. Profiling relied on immunoSEQ multiplex PCR, and the TCRdb table lists in-frame clones only, not all of them. This table has roughly 190,000 clones, approximately 75% appearing once. V and J are TRBV28 and TRBJ1-5; D remains unclear. The sequence derives from a man aged 25-45 years in good health and CMV-seropositive. The material sequenced was PBMCs. CDR3 sequence: CASSFVQINQPQHF. CDR3 bases: TGTGCCAGCAGTTTCGTACAAATCAATCAGCCCCAGCATTTT.